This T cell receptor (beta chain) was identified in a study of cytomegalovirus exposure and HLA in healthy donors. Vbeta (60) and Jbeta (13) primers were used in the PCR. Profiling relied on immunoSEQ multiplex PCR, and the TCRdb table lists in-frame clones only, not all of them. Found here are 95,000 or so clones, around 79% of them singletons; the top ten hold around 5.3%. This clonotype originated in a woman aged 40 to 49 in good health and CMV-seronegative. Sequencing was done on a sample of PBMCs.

CDR3 sequence (DNA): TGTGCCAGCAGCGTCCGAGATTTGGACACCGGGGAGCTGTTTTTT. It is translated as CASSVRDLDTGELFF. The V and J genes are TRBV9 and TRBJ2-2; no definite D call. V was pared by 2 bases and J by 3 bases, with 11 bases between. This CDR3 region has 15 residues. The germline V gene encodes CDR1 SGDLS and CDR2 YYNGEE.